Listed below are T cell receptor beta chains from one sample, sequenced in a study of OX40 agonist ivuxolimab in advanced cancers. The repertoire was sequenced with immunoSEQ multiplex PCR; TCRdb's copy has only in-frame clones and lacks some. This table has some 80,000 clones, nearly 95% appearing once. Sequencing was performed on CD4+ or CD8+ T cells sorted from blood, taken in a trial of the OX40 agonist ivuxolimab. Receptor source: an adult with an advanced solid tumor such as melanoma, head and neck, liver or kidney cancer. Each CDR3 is given with its conserved first and last residue. The D gene is left open where the match is weak. Clone size is not always given. Where it is, it says once, few, many or a class for expanded clones.

CDR3nt,CDR3aa,abundance,d_gene,v_gene,j_gene
TGTGCCAGCAGCGCTGCCTGGCAGGGGGTTAATGAAAAACTGTTTTTT,CASSAAWQGVNEKLFF,.,TRBD1,TRBV5-6,TRBJ1-4
TGTGCCAGCAGTCAAATTAGGACAGGGGGCTACGAGCAGTACTTC,CASSQIRTGGYEQYF,.,TRBD1,TRBV6-5,TRBJ2-7
TGCGCCAGCAGTCACTTAGGACAGAACAATGAGCAGTTCTTC,CASSHLGQNNEQFF,.,.,TRBV10-2,TRBJ2-1
TGTGCCAGCAGCCAAGATCCAGGGGGGCTAGCGGGGATCACAGATACGCAGTATTTT,CASSQDPGGLAGITDTQYF,.,TRBD2,TRBV4-2,TRBJ2-3
TGTGCCAGCAGTGTAAAAGGGGGCCCTAATGAAAAACTGTTTTTT,CASSVKGGPNEKLFF,.,TRBD1,TRBV6-4,TRBJ1-4
TGTGCCACCCTCATCGATTCGGTCACTGAAGCTTTCTTT,CATLIDSVTEAFF,.,.,TRBV6-6,TRBJ1-1
TGCGCCAGCAGCCACCGCCCGGAGCCAGCCTATTCTGGAAACACCATATATTTT,CASSHRPEPAYSGNTIYF,.,.,TRBV4-1,TRBJ1-3
TGTGCCAGCAGTGAGGGTCAAGGCGGAGCCTTGTACAATGAGCAGTTCTTC,CASSEGQGGALYNEQFF,.,.,TRBV2,TRBJ2-1
TGTGCCAGCAAGTACAGGGGGCGCATCGACGAGCAGTACTTC,CASKYRGRIDEQYF,.,TRBD1,TRBV6-1,TRBJ2-7
TGTGCCAGCAGCTCCAGGGGGAAGCCCTCGCCGGATGAGCAGTTCTTC,CASSSRGKPSPDEQFF,.,TRBD1,TRBV7-6,TRBJ2-1
TGCGCCAGCAGCCAAGCGGCAGGCCAAACCTACGAGCAGTACTTC,CASSQAAGQTYEQYF,.,.,TRBV4-1,TRBJ2-7
TGCGCCAGCAGCTTGGGGGTAGCGGACACAGATACGCAGTATTTT,CASSLGVADTDTQYF,.,.,TRBV5-1,TRBJ2-3
TGCAGCGTTGGGGGGACGACAGGGAGGAACACTGAAGCTTTCTTT,CSVGGTTGRNTEAFF,.,TRBD1,TRBV29-1,TRBJ1-1
TGTGCCAGCAGTGAAGGTGCAGGGGGAGACTATGGCTACACCTTC,CASSEGAGGDYGYTF,.,TRBD1,TRBV27,TRBJ1-2
TGTGCCAGCAGCACGGGCTGGGGGAGGGACTACGAGCAGTACTTC,CASSTGWGRDYEQYF,.,TRBD2,TRBV5-6,TRBJ2-7
TGTGCCAGCAGCTTGGGCTGGGCGACTTCTAACTTC,CASSLGWATSNF,.,.,TRBV7-4,TRBJ2-5
TGTGCCAGCAGTTTGTGGGGAGGGGTGAACACTGAAGCTTTCTTT,CASSLWGGVNTEAFF,.,.,TRBV27,TRBJ1-1
TGTGCCAGCAGCTTGCCCACGGGACGGACTGAAGCTTTCTTT,CASSLPTGRTEAFF,.,.,TRBV7-2,TRBJ1-1
TGTGCCAGCAGTTCGAACAGGGGTCCCCTTTCCTACGAGCAGTACTTC,CASSSNRGPLSYEQYF,.,TRBD1,TRBV27,TRBJ2-7
TGTGCCAGCAGCTCCCTAGGGACCTCCCCGAGAGAAAAACTGTTTTTT,CASSSLGTSPREKLFF,once,.,TRBV7-9,TRBJ1-4
TGTGCCAGCCTCGGACTAGCGGGGGTTAATGAGCAGTTCTTC,CASLGLAGVNEQFF,.,TRBD2,TRBV7-9,TRBJ2-1